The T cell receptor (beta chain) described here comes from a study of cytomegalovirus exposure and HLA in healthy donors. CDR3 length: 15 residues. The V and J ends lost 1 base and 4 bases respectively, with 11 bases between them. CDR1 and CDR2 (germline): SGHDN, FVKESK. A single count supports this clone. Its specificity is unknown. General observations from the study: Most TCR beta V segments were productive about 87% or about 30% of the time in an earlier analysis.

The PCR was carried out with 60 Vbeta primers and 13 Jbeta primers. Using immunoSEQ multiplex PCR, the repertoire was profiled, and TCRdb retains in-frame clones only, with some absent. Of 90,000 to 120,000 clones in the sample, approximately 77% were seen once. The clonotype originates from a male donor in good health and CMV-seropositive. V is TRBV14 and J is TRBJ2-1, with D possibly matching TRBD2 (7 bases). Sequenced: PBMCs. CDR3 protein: CASSQGGGRYNEQFF. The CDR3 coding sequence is TGTGCCAGCAGCCAAGGGGGGGGGCGGTACAATGAGCAGTTCTTC.